The clone carrying this T cell receptor (beta chain) was seen many times. Time point defined: longitudinal time-point 1 (baseline). The CDR3 covers 12 residues. With 4 bases clipped from V and 2 bases from J, the junction kept 2 bases outside the gene matches. The germline V gene has CDR1 DFQATT and CDR2 SNEGSKA (reference sequence). The data were taken from a study of neurological immune-mediated disorders. Every sequencing run produced over 160 million TCR-beta sequences, and the sequences from any one run covered 15-18 subjects. TCRdb redid the calling of the 5' RACE reads with MiXCR, one entry per CDR3 protein. Of around 69,000 distinct CDR3 sequences in the sample, about 9.4% were seen once.

The specimen was PBMCs. The chain has TRBV20-1 and TRBJ2-7, with TRBD1 matching 7 bases. The sequence was obtained from a man in his thirties or forties in good health. The CDR3 sequence: CSATGTAYEQYF. CDR3 coding DNA: TGCAGTGCTACCGGGACAGCCTACGAGCAGTACTTC.